This TCR beta chain was obtained from a study of blood T cell repertoires in COVID-19. Study at large: PBMCs, B-cell-depleted T cells, or T cells provided the cDNA or gDNA that made up the material.

Germline CDR1 is SEHNR and CDR2 is FQNEAQ (reference sequence). The CDR3 length is 15 residues. Trimming pared 4 bases from V and 0 bases from J, leaving 10 bases between. Original methodology: Cell counts per sample came from amplifying reference gene primers. The assay was immunoSEQ multiplex PCR, and TCRdb's table has in-frame clones only and misses some. V and J calls and clone size come straight from that table; D and trimming were deduced from the DNA. The table includes about 80,000 clones, around 79% detected once. This TCR derives from a human donor in a cohort sampled during active COVID-19. The material sequenced was peripheral blood. The chain couples TRBV7-9 to TRBJ1-3; a weak D match, TRBD1 (6 bases). The CDR3 DNA reads as TGTGCCAGCAGCTCCCCAGGGGACTCTGGAAACACCATATATTTT. It specifies CASSSPGDSGNTIYF.